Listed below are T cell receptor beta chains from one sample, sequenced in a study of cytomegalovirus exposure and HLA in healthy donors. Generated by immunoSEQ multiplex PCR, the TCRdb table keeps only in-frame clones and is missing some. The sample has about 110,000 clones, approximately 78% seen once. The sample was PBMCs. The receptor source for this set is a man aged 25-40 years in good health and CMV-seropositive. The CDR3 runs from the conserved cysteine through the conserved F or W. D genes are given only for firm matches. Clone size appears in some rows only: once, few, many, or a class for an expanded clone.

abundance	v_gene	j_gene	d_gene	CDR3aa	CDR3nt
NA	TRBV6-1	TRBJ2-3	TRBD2	CASSELKRGYEPSTDTQYF	TGTGCCAGCAGTGAATTGAAGCGGGGGTACGAGCCGAGCACAGATACGCAGTATTTT
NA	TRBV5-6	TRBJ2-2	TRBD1	CASSLWQGADTGELFF	TGTGCCAGCAGCTTGTGGCAGGGGGCAGACACCGGGGAGCTGTTTTTT
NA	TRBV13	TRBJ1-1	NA	CASSLFREDTEAFF	TGTGCCAGCAGCTTATTCAGGGAGGACACTGAAGCTTTCTTT
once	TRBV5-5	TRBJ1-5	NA	CASQLQPDQPQHF	TGTGCCAGCCAATTACAGCCCGATCAGCCCCAGCATTTT
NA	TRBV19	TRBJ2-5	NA	CASSIGPVGGYGTQYF	TGTGCCAGTAGTATAGGGCCTGTTGGAGGGTACGGGACCCAGTACTTC
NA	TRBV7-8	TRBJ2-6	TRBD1	CASSSNRGSGANVLTF	TGTGCCAGCAGCTCAAACAGGGGCTCTGGGGCCAACGTCCTGACTTTC
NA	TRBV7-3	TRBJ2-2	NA	CASSRARTPQRRELFF	TGTGCCAGCAGCCGTGCACGGACACCTCAGAGGAGGGAGCTGTTTTTT
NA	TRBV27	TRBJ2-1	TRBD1	CASRSQGASNEQFF	TGTGCCAGCAGGTCACAGGGGGCTAGCAATGAGCAGTTCTTC
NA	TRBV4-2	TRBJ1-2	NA	CASSVSRGDFNYGYTF	TGTGCCAGCAGTGTGTCGCGGGGCGACTTTAACTATGGCTACACCTTC
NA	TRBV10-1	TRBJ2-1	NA	CASSAGEGGQFF	TGCGCCAGCAGTGCAGGGGAGGGTGGGCAGTTCTTC
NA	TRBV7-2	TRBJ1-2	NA	CASSRALEENYGYTF	TGTGCCAGCAGCCGAGCGCTGGAAGAGAACTATGGCTACACCTTC
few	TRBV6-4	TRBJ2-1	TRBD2	CASSDSSGSYNEQFF	TGTGCCAGCAGTGACTCTAGCGGGAGTTACAATGAGCAGTTCTTC
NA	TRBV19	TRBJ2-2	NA	CASSIAGLTGELFF	TGTGCCAGTAGTATAGCGGGACTCACCGGGGAGCTGTTTTTT
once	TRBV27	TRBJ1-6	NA	CASSFSGKLLPLHF	TGTGCCAGCAGTTTTTCGGGGAAGCTCCTCCCCCTCCACTTT
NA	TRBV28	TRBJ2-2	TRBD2	CASSTWTSGVDTGELFF	TGTGCCAGCAGCACGTGGACTAGCGGGGTCGACACCGGGGAGCTGTTTTTT